This is a list of T cell receptor beta chains from one sample in a study of blood T cell repertoires in COVID-19. TCRdb keeps only in-frame clones here, not all; method: immunoSEQ multiplex PCR. The table lists 60,000 to 65,000 clones, roughly 78% of them singletons. Sequenced material: peripheral blood. The source is a man between 60 and 75 years old with COVID-19, enrolled during active disease. Both conserved end residues are part of each CDR3. A D gene is named only where the DNA matches it firmly. Size is stated for part of the rows, as once, few or many counts, or as a class when the clone is expanded.

>15|TRBV2|TRBJ1-2|-|-
CASSPDQGSNYGYTF
TGTGCCAGCAGCCCCGACCAGGGATCTAACTATGGCTACACCTTC
>13|TRBV4-1|TRBJ1-1|-|-
CASSQIEGTEAFF
TGCGCCAGCAGCCAAATTGAGGGCACTGAAGCTTTCTTT
>14|TRBV3-1/TRBV3-2|TRBJ1-1|TRBD1|-
CASSHTGAPSFAFF
TGTGCCAGCAGCCATACAGGGGCTCCGAGCTTCGCTTTCTTT
>13|TRBV2|TRBJ2-7|-|-
CASSAGTYYEQYF
TGTGCCAGCAGCGCTGGGACTTACTACGAGCAGTACTTC
>17|TRBV10-3|TRBJ2-2|-|-
CAISESGQGRNTGELFF
TGTGCCATCAGTGAGTCGGGGCAGGGAAGGAACACCGGGGAGCTGTTTTTT
>15|TRBV5-1|TRBJ1-4|-|-
CASSLGGGFAEKLFF
TGCGCCAGCAGCTTGGGAGGGGGTTTCGCTGAAAAACTGTTTTTT
>15|TRBV2|TRBJ1-4|-|once
CASSGLRTANEKLFF
TGTGCCAGCAGTGGTCTCCGGACAGCGAATGAAAAACTGTTTTTT
>13|TRBV7-9|TRBJ2-1|TRBD2|-
CASSEGTSGNQFF
TGTGCCAGCAGCGAAGGGACTAGCGGAAATCAGTTCTTC
>16|TRBV5-4|TRBJ2-5|TRBD2|-
CASSLGASGGQETQYF
TGTGCCAGCAGCTTGGGAGCTAGCGGGGGGCAAGAGACCCAGTACTTC
>14|TRBV3-1/TRBV3-2|TRBJ2-1|TRBD2|-
CASSLAGGHNEQFF
TGTGCCAGCAGCCTAGCGGGGGGCCACAATGAGCAGTTCTTC
>14|TRBV19|TRBJ1-1|-|-
CASSIRSGGAEAFF
TGTGCCAGTAGTATCCGATCCGGCGGCGCTGAAGCTTTCTTT
>16|TRBV11-2|TRBJ2-5|-|-
CASSRRADSVVQTQYF
TGTGCCAGCAGCCGACGGGCGGACAGTGTGGTGCAGACCCAGTACTTC